This T cell receptor (beta chain) was sequenced in a study of cytomegalovirus exposure and HLA in healthy donors. General study results and limits: Across donors, presence/absence analyses took sequencing depth to be roughly uniform. The records held CMV serostatus as the only immune exposure information. The classifier was said to identify cytomegalovirus status with high specificity and sensitivity.

V shed 4 bases and J 1 base; nucleotides not matched to a gene: 5. The germline V gene has CDR1 LNHDA and CDR2 SQIVND (reference sequence). This CDR3 is 15 amino acids long. On this clone itself: The antigen is unknown.

The PCR used 60 Vbeta and 13 Jbeta primers. Sequencing used immunoSEQ multiplex PCR; TCRdb keeps in-frame clones, though not all of them. In the table there are fewer than 150,000 clones, approximately 70% of which are singletons. The sample consisted of PBMCs. The chain is built from TRBV19 and TRBJ1-1, with TRBD1 identical over 8 bases. This clonotype was obtained from a woman aged 25 to 39 in good health and CMV-seronegative. The CDR3 DNA follows: TGTGCCAGTAGTAAGGGGACAGGAGGGAACACTGAAGCTTTCTTT. Its translation is CASSKGTGGNTEAFF. Looking up the rest from reference TRBV19 and TRBJ1-1 gives the full variable domain: DGGITQSPKYLFRKEGQNVTLSCEQNLNHDAMYWYRQDPGQGLRLIYYSQIVNDFQKGDIAEGYSVSREKKESFPLTVTSAQKNPTAFYLCASSKGTGGNTEAFFGQGTRLTVV.